This TCR beta chain was recovered during a study of blood T cell repertoires in COVID-19. Study details: Sample material is recorded as cDNA or gDNA derived from T cells, B-cell-depleted T cells, or PBMCs.

V was trimmed by 0 bases and J by 15 bases, leaving 24 bases between them. CDR3 length: 16 amino acids. CDR1 is LGHNA, CDR2 YSLEER, per germline. Generated by immunoSEQ multiplex PCR, the TCRdb table keeps only in-frame clones and is missing some. The table shows about 35,000 clones, with around 85% occurring only once. Material: peripheral blood. This chain uses TRBV4-3 with TRBJ2-1, with TRBD2 as a possible D gene (6 bases). This clonotype originated in a man in his sixties with active or convalescent COVID-19. The CDR3 coding sequence is TGCGCCAGCAGCCAAGAACGTACTAGCTTTTATTTTCGTCGGTTCTTC. Translated: CASSQERTSFYFRRFF.